This T cell receptor beta chain was captured in a study of long-term antiretroviral therapy in people with HIV. Study observations and caveats: Despite increasing after ART, diversity remained lower than that of transplant donor controls. The study found narrower CDR3 length ranges in HIV repertoires than in controls.

Looked up from germline, CDR1 is SEHNR and CDR2 is FQNEAQ (reference sequence). The CDR3 length is 15 residues. Trimming shortened V by 2 bases and J by 0 bases, and 10 bases separated the two germline ends. At the survey level, the v3.0 immunoSEQ assay was run. A target of 40,000-50,000 T-cell genomes per sample was set for sequencing. Sequenced by immunoSEQ multiplex PCR; TCRdb stores in-frame clones only, minus some. The data hold 20,000 to 30,000 clones, with roughly 85% observed a single time. This clone appeared a few times. The antigen is unknown. Every single participant having HIV got treatment inside the United States.

The chain joins TRBV7-9 to TRBJ1-1; a weak D match, TRBD1 (5 bases). The sequence derives from a man in his forties with HIV. The sequences come from unsorted PBMCs, collected 2.3 years after starting antiretroviral therapy. The CDR3 is CASSLPGLLNTEAFF. For the CDR3, the DNA is TGTGCCAGCAGCTTACCGGGACTCCTGAACACTGAAGCTTTCTTT.